The 25 T cell receptor beta chains listed next were all sequenced from one sample in a study of shared clonotypes between healthy human individuals. Clones were read by immunoSEQ multiplex PCR, and TCRdb kept only the in-frame ones, dropping some. The table has about 2,500,000 clones, 85% to 95% seen once; the top ten hold under 0.15%. What was sequenced was naive CD4+ T cells sorted from blood. The subset denotes: CD45RA+ positively selected. Source of these receptors: a man younger than 30 in good health.

V gene TRBV19 combines with J gene TRBJ1-1; 8 nucleotides line up with TRBD1. The CDR3 extends over 15 amino acids. CDR1 and CDR2 from the germline V gene are LNHDA and SQIVND (reference sequence). V was pared by 5 bases and J by 2 bases, with 7 bases of the junction left unmatched. The CDR3 DNA reads TGTGCCAGTAGTCGTACGGGACAGGTCAACACTGAAGCTTTCTTT. It specifies CASSRTGQVNTEAFF.

CDR3 in DNA: TGTGCCAGCAGTGAAAGGCAGGGTTCCTTATACGAGCAGTACTTC. Protein product: CASSERQGSLYEQYF. The rearrangement uses TRBV6-1 and TRBJ2-7; possible D gene TRBD1, 5 bases. This CDR3 spans 15 amino acids. The V end was cut by 2 bases, the J end by 4 bases, with 15 bases between. Germline CDR1 MNHNS, CDR2 SASEGT.

To note about this clone: Other nucleotide sequences from this sample produce the same CDR3. This chain joins TRBV18 and TRBJ2-7; 8 nucleotides match TRBD1. This CDR3 region has 14 residues. The germline gives CDR1 KGHSH, CDR2 LQKENI. With V trimmed by 2 bases and J by 1 base, 1 base remained unmatched. CDR3 in DNA: TGTGCCAGCTCACCAGGGACAGGATCCTACGAGCAGTACTTC. This gives the protein CASSPGTGSYEQYF.

The chain links TRBV28 to TRBJ2-7, with 10 bases identical to TRBD2. This CDR3 region has 15 residues. Germline CDR1 is MDHEN and CDR2 is SYDVKM. V lost 6 bases, J lost 0 bases, and 5 bases stayed unmatched. The CDR3 DNA is TGTGCCAGCAGCCGCAGCGGGGGGGGCTCCTACGAGCAGTACTTC. This translates into CASSRSGGGSYEQYF.

The chain combines TRBV10-1 with TRBJ2-5; D is unresolved. Trimming took off 6 bases at V and 4 bases at J, with 18 bases between the two ends. The CDR3 spans 15 residues. Germline loops: CDR1 WNHNN, CDR2 SYGVQD (reference sequence). The CDR3 DNA sequence: TGCGCCAGCAGCACGGACGGTGCCAGACTAGAGACCCAGTACTTC. This encodes CASSTDGARLETQYF.

This clone was detected a few times. J is TRBJ1-1 and V is TRBV11-3, with D unclear. The ends were cut back, 3 bases at V and 5 bases at J, with 10 bases in the middle. Germline values: CDR1 SGHNT, CDR2 YENEEA. The CDR3 sequence is 13 residues long. The CDR3 loop is CASSFTPGTEAFF. The CDR3 bases are TGTGCCAGCAGCTTCACCCCGGGGACTGAAGCTTTCTTT. Full variable domain (missing parts from reference TRBV11-3 and TRBJ1-1): EAGVVQSPRYKIIEKKQPVAFWCNPISGHNTLYWYLQNLGQGPELLIRYENEEAVDDSQLPKDRFSAERLKGVDSTLKIQPAELGDSAVYLCASSFTPGTEAFFGQGTRLTVV.

This clone is a singleton in its sample. This chain connects TRBV19 to TRBJ2-2, with D uncertain. The CDR3 contains 15 residues. The germline CDR1 and CDR2 sequences are LNHDA and SQIVND (reference sequence). Trimming took 8 bases from V and 4 from J, leaving 17 bases between them. The CDR3 here is CASGAVLASTGELFF. The DNA of the CDR3 is TGTGCCAGTGGCGCCGTGTTGGCGTCCACCGGGGAGCTGTTTTTT. The full variable domain, rest sourced from reference TRBV19 and TRBJ2-2, is DGGITQSPKYLFRKEGQNVTLSCEQNLNHDAMYWYRQDPGQGLRLIYYSQIVNDFQKGDIAEGYSVSREKKESFPLTVTSAQKNPTAFYLCASGAVLASTGELFFGEGSRLTVL.

The chain uses TRBV28 and TRBJ1-1, with D uncertain. The V gene's germline CDR1 is MDHEN and CDR2 SYDVKM. This CDR3 comprises 15 residues. Between the trimmed V and J ends, which lost 3 bases and 2 bases, there was a span of 13 bases. In DNA form, the CDR3 reads TGTGCCAGCAGTTTGGACGTCGGTTTTAACACTGAAGCTTTCTTT. This encodes CASSLDVGFNTEAFF. Supplemented by reference TRBV28 and TRBJ1-1, the full variable domain reads DVKVTQSSRYLVKRTGEKVFLECVQDMDHENMFWYRQDPGLGLRLIYFSYDVKMKEKGDIPEGYSVSREKKERFSLILESASTNQTSMYLCASSLDVGFNTEAFFGQGTRLTVV.

The rearrangement links TRBV30 to TRBJ1-1; D is undetermined. Germline V lookup: CDR1 GTSNPN, CDR2 SVGIG (reference sequence). There are 13 residues in the CDR3. Trimming took off 0 bases at V and 8 bases at J, with 13 bases between the two ends. CDR3 sequence: CAWSVFSPAEAFF. The CDR3 DNA follows: TGTGCCTGGAGTGTATTTAGCCCCGCGGAAGCTTTCTTT.

This chain joins TRBV7-8 and TRBJ2-6; 7 bases agree with TRBD1. CDR1 and CDR2 (germline): SGHVS, FQNEAQ. V dropped 5 bases and J dropped 0; count of bases not matched to a gene: 16. CDR3 length: 20 amino acids. This CDR3 reads CASSLRESDRLNSGANVLTF. CDR3 sequence (DNA): TGTGCCAGCAGCCTTCGGGAATCGGACAGGCTCAACTCTGGGGCCAACGTCCTGACTTTC.

The J gene is TRBJ2-3, the V gene TRBV25-1; 8 bases are a match to TRBD2. The CDR3 runs 15 residues. The ends lost 1 base at V and 4 bases at J; junction bases unmatched: 4. Per the germline V gene, CDR1 is MGHDK and CDR2 is SYGVNS. The CDR3 region is CASSESLLAADTQYF. For the CDR3, the DNA is TGTGCCAGCAGTGAATCCCTACTAGCGGCAGATACGCAGTATTTT.

The V gene is TRBV28, the J gene TRBJ1-3; D gene uncertain. Trimming removed 5 bases at V and 0 bases at J, with 17 bases between. This CDR3 is built from 17 residues. CDR1 MDHEN and CDR2 SYDVKM come from the germline V gene. In DNA, the CDR3 is TGTGCCAGCAGTCCCTTGACGGGTTACACCTCTGGAAACACCATATATTTT. Protein sequence: CASSPLTGYTSGNTIYF.

The rearrangement uses TRBV7-8 and TRBJ1-6, with a weak D call TRBD1 (6 bases). The CDR3 totals 15 residues. The germline V gene encodes CDR1 SGHVS and CDR2 FQNEAQ. The V end lost 5 bases, the J end lost 6 bases, and 14 bases lay between the germline ends. CDR3 protein: CASSVTGTANSPLHF. As DNA, the CDR3 is TGTGCCAGCAGCGTTACAGGGACCGCTAATTCACCCCTCCACTTT.

The sample holds one count of this clone. This chain links TRBV4-3 with TRBJ2-2; TRBD1 agrees at 8 bases. Germline V gene sequence: CDR1 LGHNA, CDR2 YSLEER. Trimming removed 4 bases from V and 4 bases from J; junction bases left unmatched: 11. CDR3 length equals 17 residues. Here the CDR3 DNA reads TGCGCCAGCAGCCGCTCACATCAGGGGGCGGGCACCGGGGAGCTGTTTTTT. It yields the protein CASSRSHQGAGTGELFF.

This clone has only one observation. The rearrangement joins TRBV2 to TRBJ2-3, with a possible D match to TRBD2 (6 bases). Germline V CDR1 and CDR2: SNHLY, FYNNEI. The CDR3 is 12 amino acids. The germline V and J ends were trimmed by 9 bases and 6 bases, with 13 bases remaining between them. The CDR3, as DNA: TGTGCCAGGTCCCGGGACTTGGATACGCAGTATTTT. Protein: CARSRDLDTQYF.

Concerning this clone: Other DNA sequences in this specimen translate into the identical CDR3. The chain joins TRBV7-2 to TRBJ1-5; 10 bases are a match to TRBD1. V was pared by 1 base and J by 2 bases, with 2 bases of the junction left unmatched. This CDR3 contains 16 residues. CDR1 is SGHTA, CDR2 FQGNSA, per germline. In DNA form, the CDR3 reads TGTGCCAGCAGCTTAGGACAGGGGGCTGGCAATCAGCCCCAGCATTTT. This sequence encodes CASSLGQGAGNQPQHF.

This chain uses TRBV4-1 with TRBJ2-2; unclear D gene. CDR3 length: 13 residues. Germline CDR1 reads MGHRA; CDR2 reads YSYEKL. Trimming left V 4 bases short and J 1 base short, with 4 bases between. The chain's CDR3 is CASSPLNTGELFF. DNA of the CDR3: TGCGCCAGCAGCCCCCTGAACACCGGGGAGCTGTTTTTT.

The chain employs TRBV15 and TRBJ2-2; unclear D gene. Germline CDR1 reads LNHNV; CDR2 reads YYDKDF (reference sequence). CDR3 length: 14 amino acids. V lost 0 bases, J lost 6 bases, and 8 bases lay in between. The CDR3 protein is CATSRDLAAGELFF. The CDR3 nucleotides are TGTGCCACCAGCAGAGACTTAGCAGCCGGGGAGCTGTTTTTT.

Notes on this clone: The same CDR3 can be traced to other DNA sequences in this sample. The chain couples TRBV28 to TRBJ1-6; D is undetermined. Trimming removed 5 bases at V and 4 bases at J, with 3 bases between. Germline-derived CDR1 and CDR2 are MDHEN and SYDVKM. The CDR3 length is 12 residues. The CDR3 DNA is TGTGCCAGCAGTCTATATAATTCACCCCTCCACTTT. Protein product: CASSLYNSPLHF.

Worth noting for this clone: The same CDR3 can be traced to other DNA sequences in this sample. The V call is TRBV11-1, the J call TRBJ2-1, with TRBD1 matching 7 bases. J gave up 0 bases and V 1 base, and 0 bases lay outside the gene matches. Per the germline V gene, CDR1 is SGHAT and CDR2 is FQDESV (reference sequence). The length of the CDR3 is 15 residues. CDR3: CASSLDRGSYNEQFF. Here the CDR3 DNA reads TGTGCCAGCAGCTTAGACAGGGGCTCCTACAATGAGCAGTTCTTC.

The chain recombines TRBV25-1 with TRBJ1-3; possibly TRBD1 for D (6 bases). From germline, CDR1 is MGHDK and CDR2 SYGVNS. The CDR3 runs 16 residues. Trimming left V 1 base short and J 0 bases short, with 10 bases between. CDR3 region: CASSESGRGSGNTIYF. The CDR3 DNA is TGTGCCAGCAGTGAATCAGGCAGGGGCTCTGGAAACACCATATATTTT.

V is TRBV10-2 and J is TRBJ2-7, with unresolved D. CDR3 length: 15 residues. CDR1 is WSHSY, CDR2 SAAADI, per germline. Between the trimmed V and J ends, which lost 0 bases and 0 bases, there was a span of 9 bases. In nucleotides, the CDR3 is TGCGCCAGCAGTGAGTCGGTGGGTAACTCCTACGAGCAGTACTTC. Protein sequence: CASSESVGNSYEQYF.

This rearrangement joins TRBV18 to TRBJ1-2; D perhaps matches TRBD1 (6 bases). The CDR3 extends over 14 amino acids. Germline CDR1 is KGHSH and CDR2 is LQKENI. Trimming cost V 6 bases and J 4 bases, with 15 bases left between them. In DNA form, the CDR3 reads TGTGCCAGCTCCTCAAAGGGGGACGGCTATGGCTACACCTTC. Its translation: CASSSKGDGYGYTF. Full variable domain (remainder filled in from reference TRBV18 and TRBJ1-2): NAGVMQNPRHLVRRRGQEARLRCSPMKGHSHVYWYRQLPEEGLKFMVYLQKENIIDESGMPKERFSAEFPKEGPSILRIQQVVRGDSAAYFCASSSKGDGYGYTFGSGTRLTVV.

Remarks on this clone: The sample holds other DNA sequences that translate to the same CDR3. This sequence joins TRBV19 and TRBJ2-3, with D perhaps matching TRBD2 (5 bases). Trimming removed 3 bases from V and 0 bases from J, with 10 bases in between. The germline CDR1 and CDR2 sequences are LNHDA and SQIVND (reference sequence). The CDR3 is 15 amino acids. CDR3 DNA sequence: TGTGCCAGTAGTATCGGACTCTCTAGCACAGATACGCAGTATTTT. Amino acid sequence: CASSIGLSSTDTQYF.

For this clone: Different DNA sequences within this sample yield the same CDR3. The rearrangement uses TRBV18 and TRBJ2-7; 7 nucleotides line up with TRBD1. The CDR3 has 13 amino acids. V lost 4 bases to trimming and J lost 2 bases; unmatched junction nucleotides: 2. The germline V gene has CDR1 KGHSH and CDR2 LQKENI. Here the CDR3 reads CASSRGQTYEQYF. The CDR3 nucleotides read TGTGCCAGCTCACGGGGACAGACCTACGAGCAGTACTTC. The full variable domain, in which reference TRBV18 and TRBJ2-7 provide the parts outside the CDR3, is NAGVMQNPRHLVRRRGQEARLRCSPMKGHSHVYWYRQLPEEGLKFMVYLQKENIIDESGMPKERFSAEFPKEGPSILRIQQVVRGDSAAYFCASSRGQTYEQYFGPGTRLTVT.